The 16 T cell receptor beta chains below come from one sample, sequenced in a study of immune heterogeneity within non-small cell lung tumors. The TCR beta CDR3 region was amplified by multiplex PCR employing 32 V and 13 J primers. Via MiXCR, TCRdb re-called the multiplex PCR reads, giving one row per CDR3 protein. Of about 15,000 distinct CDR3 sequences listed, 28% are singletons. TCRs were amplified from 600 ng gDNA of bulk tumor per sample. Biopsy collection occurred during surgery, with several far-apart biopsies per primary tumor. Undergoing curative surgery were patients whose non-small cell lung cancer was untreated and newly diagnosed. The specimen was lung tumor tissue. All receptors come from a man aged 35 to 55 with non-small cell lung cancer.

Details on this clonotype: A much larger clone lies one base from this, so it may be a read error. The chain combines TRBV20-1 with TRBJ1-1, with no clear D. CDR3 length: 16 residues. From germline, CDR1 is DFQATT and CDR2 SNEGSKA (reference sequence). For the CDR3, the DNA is TGCATTGCTTTACAGACCCCCCTTTTACTGAACACTGAAGCTTTCTTT. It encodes CIALQTPLLLNTEAFF.

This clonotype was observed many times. The CDR3 loop reads CSVLGLARSSYEQYF. In nucleotides, the CDR3 is TGCAGTGTACTGGGACTAGCTAGGAGCTCCTACGAGCAGTACTTC. This chain joins TRBV20-1 and TRBJ2-7; 9 nucleotides match TRBD2. This CDR3 spans 15 amino acids. Germline V gene sequence: CDR1 DFQATT, CDR2 SNEGSKA (reference sequence). Losses at the gene ends were 7 bases for V and 0 bases for J; bases not matched to a gene: 10.

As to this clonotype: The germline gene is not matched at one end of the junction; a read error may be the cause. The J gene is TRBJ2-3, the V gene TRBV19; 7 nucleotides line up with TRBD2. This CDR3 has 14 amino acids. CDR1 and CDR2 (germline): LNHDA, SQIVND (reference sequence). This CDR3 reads CASSGIHLTATQYF. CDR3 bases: TGTGCCAGCAGCGGGATACACCTCACAGCTACGCAGTATTTT.

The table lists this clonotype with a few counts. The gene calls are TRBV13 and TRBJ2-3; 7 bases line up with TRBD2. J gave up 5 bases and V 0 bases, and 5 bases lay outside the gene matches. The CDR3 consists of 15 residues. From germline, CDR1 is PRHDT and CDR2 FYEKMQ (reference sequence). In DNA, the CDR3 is TGTGCCAGCAGCTTAGGGGCGGGAGCGGGAGATACGCAGTATTTT. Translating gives CASSLGAGAGDTQYF. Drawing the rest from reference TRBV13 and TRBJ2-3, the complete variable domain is AAGVIQSPRHLIKEKRETATLKCYPIPRHDTVYWYQQGPGQDPQFLISFYEKMQSDKGSIPDRFSAQQFSDYHSELNMSSLELGDSALYFCASSLGAGAGDTQYFGPGTRLTVL.

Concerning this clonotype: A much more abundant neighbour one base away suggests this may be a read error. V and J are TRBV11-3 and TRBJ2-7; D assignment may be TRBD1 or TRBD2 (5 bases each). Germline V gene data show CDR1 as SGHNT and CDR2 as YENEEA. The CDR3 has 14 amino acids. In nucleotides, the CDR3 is TGTGCCAGCAGCCCGGGGCCGAAATCCTACGAGCATTACTTC. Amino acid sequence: CASSPGPKSYEHYF.

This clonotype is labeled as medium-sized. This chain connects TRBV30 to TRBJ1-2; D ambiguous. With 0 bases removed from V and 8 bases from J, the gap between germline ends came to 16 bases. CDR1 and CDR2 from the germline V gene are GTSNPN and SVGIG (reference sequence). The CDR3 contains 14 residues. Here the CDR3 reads CAWSVSRHLGGYTF. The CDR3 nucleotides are TGTGCCTGGAGTGTCAGCAGGCACCTTGGGGGCTACACCTTC.

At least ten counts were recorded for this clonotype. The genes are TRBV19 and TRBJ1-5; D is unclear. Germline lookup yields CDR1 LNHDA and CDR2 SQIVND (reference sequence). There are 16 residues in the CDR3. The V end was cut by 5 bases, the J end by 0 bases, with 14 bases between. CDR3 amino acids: CASSPRPGNSNQPQHF. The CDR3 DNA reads TGTGCCAGTAGTCCCAGGCCGGGCAATAGCAATCAGCCCCAGCATTTT. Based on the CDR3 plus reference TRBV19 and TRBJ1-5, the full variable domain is DGGITQSPKYLFRKEGQNVTLSCEQNLNHDAMYWYRQDPGQGLRLIYYSQIVNDFQKGDIAEGYSVSREKKESFPLTVTSAQKNPTAFYLCASSPRPGNSNQPQHFGDGTRLSIL.

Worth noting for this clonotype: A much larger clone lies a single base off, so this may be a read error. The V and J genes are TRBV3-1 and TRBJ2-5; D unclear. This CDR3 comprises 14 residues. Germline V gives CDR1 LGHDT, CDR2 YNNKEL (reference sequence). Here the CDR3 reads CARSPAGRQETQYF. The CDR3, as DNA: TGTGCCAGAAGCCCTGCAGGACGTCAAGAGACCCAGTACTTC.

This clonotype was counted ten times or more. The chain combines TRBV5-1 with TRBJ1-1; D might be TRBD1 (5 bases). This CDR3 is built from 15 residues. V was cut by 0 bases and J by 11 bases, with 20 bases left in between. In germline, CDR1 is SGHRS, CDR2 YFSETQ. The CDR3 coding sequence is TGCGCCAGCAGCTTGGACACTTATTCCACTCCAGGGGCTTTCTTT. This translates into CASSLDTYSTPGAFF.

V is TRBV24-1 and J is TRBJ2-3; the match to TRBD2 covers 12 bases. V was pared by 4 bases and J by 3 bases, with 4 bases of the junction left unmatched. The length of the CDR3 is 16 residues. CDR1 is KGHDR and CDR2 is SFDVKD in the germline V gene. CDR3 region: CATSDLTSGGTDTQYF. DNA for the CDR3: TGTGCCACCAGTGACTTGACTAGCGGGGGAACAGATACGCAGTATTTT.

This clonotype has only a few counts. This CDR3 is CSARGDRGVNQPQHF. Here the CDR3 DNA reads TGCAGTGCTAGGGGAGACAGGGGGGTCAATCAGCCCCAGCATTTT. The V call is TRBV20-1, the J call TRBJ1-5, with 9 bases that match TRBD1. With 3 bases clipped from V and 3 bases from J, the junction kept 6 bases outside the gene matches. Germline V gives CDR1 DFQATT, CDR2 SNEGSKA (reference sequence). CDR3 length: 15 residues.

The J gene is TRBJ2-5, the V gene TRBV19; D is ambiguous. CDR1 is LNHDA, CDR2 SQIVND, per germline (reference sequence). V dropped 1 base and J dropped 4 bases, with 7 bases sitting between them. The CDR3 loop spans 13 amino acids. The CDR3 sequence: CASSIGSLETQYF. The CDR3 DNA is TGTGCCAGTAGTATAGGCAGTTTAGAGACCCAGTACTTC.

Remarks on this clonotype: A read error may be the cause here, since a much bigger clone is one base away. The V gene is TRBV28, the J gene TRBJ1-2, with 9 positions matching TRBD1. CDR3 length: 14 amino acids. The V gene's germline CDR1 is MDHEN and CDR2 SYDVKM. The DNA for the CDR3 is TGTGCCAGCAGGGTACAGGGGGCGCGGTATGGCTACATCTTC. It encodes CASRVQGARYGYIF.

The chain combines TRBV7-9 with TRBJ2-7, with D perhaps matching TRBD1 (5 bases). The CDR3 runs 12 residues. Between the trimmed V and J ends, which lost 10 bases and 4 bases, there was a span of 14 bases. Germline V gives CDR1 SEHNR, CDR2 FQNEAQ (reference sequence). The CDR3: CATRTGPYEQYF. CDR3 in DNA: TGTGCCACCCGTACAGGACCTTACGAGCAGTACTTC.

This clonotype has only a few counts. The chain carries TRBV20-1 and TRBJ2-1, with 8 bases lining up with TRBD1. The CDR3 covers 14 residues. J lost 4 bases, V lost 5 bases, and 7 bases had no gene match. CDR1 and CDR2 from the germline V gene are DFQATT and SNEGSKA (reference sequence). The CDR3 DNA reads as TGCAGTGCTTGGGACAGGTCCTTTTACAATGAGCAGTTCTTC. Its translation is CSAWDRSFYNEQFF.

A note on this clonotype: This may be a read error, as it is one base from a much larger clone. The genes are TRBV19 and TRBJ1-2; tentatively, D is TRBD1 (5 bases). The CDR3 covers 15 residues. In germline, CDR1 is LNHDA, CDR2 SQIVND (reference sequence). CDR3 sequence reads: CASSTRWDAGYAYTF. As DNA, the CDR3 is TGTGCCAGTAGTACCCGATGGGACGCTGGCTATGCCTACACCTTC.